Shown below are 18 T cell receptor beta chains from a single sample sequenced in a study of tumor-infiltrating lymphocytes in primary liver carcinoma. TCR beta cDNA was reverse-transcribed from approximately 0.45 ug of total RNA. The reaction used a constant-region primer and ProtoScript II reverse transcriptase. Slightly modified ARM-PCR, run as three nested multiplex PCR rounds, produced the TCR beta libraries. The first two PCR rounds used TRBV1-TRBV30 primers with a Cbeta primer, roughly 10 cycles each. One entry per CDR3 protein results from TCRdb running MiXCR on the multiplex PCR reads. The sample includes about 210,000 distinct CDR3 sequences, about 65% of them seen just once. The study extracted blood RNA from unsorted whole blood and also extracted germline DNA. Material: peripheral blood. These TCRs come from an older woman with primary liver carcinoma and hepatitis B virus infection.

This clonotype was detected only once. The genes are TRBV11-2 and TRBJ2-5; TRBD1 aligns across 9 bases. J lost 2 bases, V lost 1 base, and 17 bases had no gene match. The CDR3 runs to 20 residues. Per the germline V gene, CDR1 is SGHAT and CDR2 is FQNNGV. The CDR3 loop is CASSLGLSPTGGGWQETQYF. CDR3 coding DNA: TGTGCCAGCAGCTTAGGCTTAAGCCCGACAGGGGGTGGGTGGCAAGAGACCCAGTACTTC.

With respect to this clonotype: Given the absence of the conserved phenylalanine or tryptophan at the CDR3 end, a read error is likely. The rearrangement links TRBV11-2 to TRBJ2-1; TRBD2 aligns across 8 bases. The CDR3 covers 17 residues. CDR1 is SGHAT and CDR2 is FQNNGV in the germline V gene. The CDR3 DNA reads TGTACCAGCAGCACTGGTAGCGGGGACCCTTACTACAATGAGCAGTTCCTC. Protein: CTSSTGSGDPYYNEQFL.

Written as DNA, the CDR3 is TGTGCCAGGGGTCCGACTAGCTCACGGACGCTGTTTTTT. Residues: CARGPTSSRTLFF. V gene TRBV6-2 or TRBV6-3 combines with J gene TRBJ2-2; 7 positions agree with TRBD2. The CDR3 is made up of 13 amino acids. Germline CDR1 MNHEY, CDR2 SVGEGT. V dropped 9 bases and J dropped 13; count of bases not matched to a gene: 14.

CDR3 coding DNA: TGCGCCAGCAGCCAAGATCCGGGGACTAGCAGATACGATGAGCAGTTCTTC. It yields the protein CASSQDPGTSRYDEQFF. The chain recombines TRBV4-1 with TRBJ2-1; 9 positions agree with TRBD2. The CDR3 is made up of 17 amino acids. The germline CDR1 and CDR2 sequences are MGHRA and YSYEKL. Trimming took 0 bases from V and 8 from J; bases not matched to a gene: 11.

The genes are TRBV11-2 and TRBJ2-3, with 8 bases identical to TRBD2. V shed 1 base, J shed 2 bases, and the junction held 14 bases outside the gene matches. The V gene's germline CDR1 is SGHAT and CDR2 FQNNGV. This CDR3 is built from 19 residues. The CDR3 DNA is TGTGCCAGCAGCTTAGGGGTGCTCCTAGCGGGCGAGGACACAGATACGCAGTATTTT. It encodes CASSLGVLLAGEDTDTQYF.

This clonotype came up many times. The chain has TRBV11-2 and TRBJ1-1, with D possibly matching TRBD1 (6 bases). Germline values: CDR1 SGHAT, CDR2 FQNNGV. Trimming left V 1 base short and J 3 bases short, with 12 bases between. The CDR3 contains 15 residues. CDR3 region: CASSLGRGGYTEAFF. CDR3 DNA: TGTGCCAGCAGCTTAGGACGCGGGGGCTACACTGAAGCTTTCTTT.

The chain combines TRBV6-1 with TRBJ2-1; 9 nucleotides align to TRBD2. This CDR3 comprises 15 residues. Germline CDR1 MNHNS, CDR2 SASEGT. J was trimmed by 4 bases and V by 1 base; bases with no gene match: 2. The CDR3, as DNA: TGTGCCAGCAGTGAAGGACTAGCGGCATACAATGAGCAGTTCTTC. Translation: CASSEGLAAYNEQFF.

The rearrangement uses TRBV2 and TRBJ2-3; no definite D call. Germline CDR1 is SNHLY and CDR2 is FYNNEI. Trimming took off 7 bases at V and 5 bases at J, with 7 bases between the two ends. The length of the CDR3 is 11 residues. The CDR3, as DNA: TGTGCCAGCACCAGGAGAGATACGCAGTATTTT. This encodes CASTRRDTQYF.

The chain recombines TRBV28 with TRBJ1-1, with TRBD1 as a possible D gene (5 bases). The CDR3 has 15 amino acids. V lost 5 bases to trimming and J lost 7 bases, with 20 bases between them. Germline-derived CDR1 and CDR2 are MDHEN and SYDVKM. CDR3 DNA sequence: TGTGCCAGCAGTCCAACCGGGCTCAGGGAGGGTGAAGCTTTCTTT. Translation gives CASSPTGLREGEAFF.

This clonotype has a single count. With a much larger clone just one base away, this may be a read error. The chain uses TRBV12-3 or TRBV12-4 and TRBJ2-2; D possibly matches TRBD1 or TRBD2 (6 bases each). CDR3 length equals 14 residues. The CDR3: CASKGGQNTGEPFF. Here the CDR3 DNA reads TGTGCCAGTAAGGGAGGACAGAACACCGGGGAGCCGTTTTTT.

The chain has TRBV10-3 and TRBJ1-1; D gene unclear. The V and J ends lost 2 bases and 6 bases respectively, with 7 bases between them. Looked up from germline, CDR1 is ENHRY and CDR2 is SYGVKD. The length of the CDR3 is 12 residues. CDR3: CAISETAAEAFF. The CDR3 DNA sequence: TGTGCCATCAGTGAGACAGCCGCTGAAGCTTTCTTT.

Concerning this clonotype: A single base separates this from a much larger clone, so it may be a read error. The chain carries TRBV28 and TRBJ1-4; D is undetermined. CDR3 size: 14 residues. The germline V and J ends were trimmed by 3 bases and 5 bases, with 10 bases remaining between them. CDR1 and CDR2 from the germline V gene are MDHEN and SYDVKM. The chain's CDR3 is CASSLGWRNEKLFF. The CDR3 DNA sequence: TGTGCCAGCAGTTTGGGATGGCGCAATGAAAAACTGTTTTTT.

The chain carries TRBV6-1 and TRBJ2-1, with D possibly TRBD1 on 5 matching bases. The CDR3 contains 16 residues. From germline, CDR1 is MNHNS and CDR2 SASEGT. V gave up 2 bases and J gave up 12 bases, with 23 bases separating them. The CDR3: CASSEREQGSLGGQFF. As DNA, the CDR3 is TGTGCCAGCAGTGAACGTGAGCAGGGAAGTTTAGGTGGGCAGTTCTTC.

This clonotype was detected only once. A much larger clone lies one base from this, so it may be a read error. This chain joins TRBV6-5 and TRBJ2-5; D gene unclear. This CDR3 has 11 amino acids. Germline V lookup: CDR1 MNHEY, CDR2 SVGAGI. The CDR3 spells CPSRYRSAQYF. CDR3 DNA: TGTCCCAGCAGGTACCGGTCGGCCCAGTACTTC.

To note about this clonotype: This may be a read error: a much more frequent sequence differs by one nucleotide. The CDR3 bases are TGTGTCAGCACCCGGGGGGCGGAGAATTCACCCCTCCACTTT. Its translation is CVSTRGAENSPLHF. The gene calls are TRBV6-1 and TRBJ1-6; D might be TRBD1 (6 bases). Germline CDR1 reads MNHNS; CDR2 reads SASEGT. CDR3 length: 14 amino acids.

The chain joins TRBV4-2 to TRBJ1-6; D not certain. Trimming removed 9 bases from V and 5 bases from J, with 23 bases in between. Per germline, CDR1 LGHNA and CDR2 YNFKEQ. The CDR3 covers 17 residues. CDR3 bases: TGTGCCAGGAGCATAGTCAGGTGGCCTGTCCATAATTCACCCCTCCACTTT. It encodes CARSIVRWPVHNSPLHF.

Remarks on this clonotype: This is likely a read error, given that the CDR3 carries no conserved phenylalanine or tryptophan at its end. The chain is built from TRBV12-3 or TRBV12-4 and TRBJ2-7; TRBD2 agrees at 7 bases. CDR3 length equals 15 residues. Germline trimming cut 9 bases from V and 1 base from J; bases unmatched to any gene: 12. CDR3 in DNA: TGTGCCAGGACCCGGGGGAGGGGCGCGTCCTACGAGCAGTACTCC. It codes for CARTRGRGASYEQYS.

Comment on this clonotype: Germline and junction disagree at one end, which may indicate a read error. This chain uses TRBV6-9 with TRBJ2-3, with a weak D call TRBD2 (5 bases). The CDR3 runs 16 residues. Per germline, CDR1 MNHGY and CDR2 SVAAGI. Here the CDR3 reads CASSPVAAATTDTQNF. CDR3 coding DNA: TGTGCCAGTAGCCCCGTAGCAGCGGCAACTACAGATACGCAGAATTTT.